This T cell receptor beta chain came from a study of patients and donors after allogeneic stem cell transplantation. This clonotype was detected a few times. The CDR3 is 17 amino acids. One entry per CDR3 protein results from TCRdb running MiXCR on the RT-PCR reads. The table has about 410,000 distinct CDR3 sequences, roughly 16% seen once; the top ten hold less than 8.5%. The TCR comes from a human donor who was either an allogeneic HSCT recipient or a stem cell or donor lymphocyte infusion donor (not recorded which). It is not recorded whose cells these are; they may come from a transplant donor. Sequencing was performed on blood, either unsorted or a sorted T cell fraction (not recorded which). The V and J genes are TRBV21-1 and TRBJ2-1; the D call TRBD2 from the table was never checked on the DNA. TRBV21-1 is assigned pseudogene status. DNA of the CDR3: TGTGCCAGCAGCAAAGGGGGCCCCTTAGGGGAGGGCAATGAGCAGTTCTTC. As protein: CASSKGGPLGEGNEQFF.